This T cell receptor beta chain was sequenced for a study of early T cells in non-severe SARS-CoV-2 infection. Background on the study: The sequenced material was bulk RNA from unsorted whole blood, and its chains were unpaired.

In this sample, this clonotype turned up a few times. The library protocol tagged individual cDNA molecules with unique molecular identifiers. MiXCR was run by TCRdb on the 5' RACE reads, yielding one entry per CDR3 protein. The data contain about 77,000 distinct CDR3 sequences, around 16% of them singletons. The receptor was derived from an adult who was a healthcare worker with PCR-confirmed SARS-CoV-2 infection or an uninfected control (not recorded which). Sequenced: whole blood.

The CDR3 sequence is CASSPWTGGFNEQFF. The CDR3 DNA follows: TGTGCCAGCAGCCCTTGGACAGGGGGCTTCAATGAGCAGTTCTTC. The chain employs TRBV3-1 and TRBJ2-1; 11 bases match TRBD1. The CDR3 totals 15 residues. Germline V lookup: CDR1 LGHDT, CDR2 YNNKEL (reference sequence). The ends lost 4 bases at V and 6 bases at J; junction bases unmatched: 5.